The next 12 T cell receptor beta chains were all read from a single sample in a study of T-cell memory formation after mild COVID-19. MiXCR, applied by TCRdb to the 5' RACE reads, yields one record per CDR3 protein. The sample holds 120,000 to 150,000 distinct CDR3 sequences; around 21% are singletons and the top ten take about 2.1%. The source material was PBMCs or a T cell subset sorted from them (not recorded which). Every receptor here comes from an adult woman who had mild COVID-19 (a few samples of this study predate the infection). Cell type and time point are not known.

This clonotype has only a few counts. The junction departs from the called germline gene at one end, perhaps through a read error. This chain joins TRBV12-3 or TRBV12-4 and TRBJ2-4, with D maybe TRBD1 (6 bases). There are 12 residues in the CDR3. The DNA of the CDR3 is TGTGCCAGCAGCCCCGGGACACAGTATGCTCGTTTC. It codes for CASSPGTQYARF.

This clonotype came up a few times. The chain carries TRBV5-1 and TRBJ2-1; D might be TRBD2 (5 bases). CDR1 and CDR2 from the germline V gene are SGHRS and YFSETQ. Trimming removed 0 bases at V and 9 bases at J, with 13 bases between. The CDR3 extends over 14 amino acids. Here the CDR3 DNA reads TGCGCCAGCAGCTTGGGCGGGCTGGTTGGTGAGCAGTTCTTC. It is translated as CASSLGGLVGEQFF.

This clonotype was detected only a few times. The J gene is TRBJ1-3, the V gene TRBV30; D possibly corresponds to TRBD1 (5 bases). Germline values: CDR1 GTSNPN, CDR2 SVGIG (reference sequence). CDR3 size: 13 residues. V lost 2 bases, J lost 2 bases, and 7 bases lay in between. The CDR3 reads CAWSQGPGNTIYF. CDR3 DNA: TGTGCCTGGAGTCAGGGTCCTGGAAACACCATATATTTT.

The rearrangement joins TRBV2 to TRBJ1-1; possibly TRBD1 for D (5 bases). CDR3 size: 14 residues. In germline, CDR1 is SNHLY, CDR2 FYNNEI. V lost 7 bases and J 0 bases, leaving 12 bases between the germline ends. The CDR3 protein is CASIGTWMNTEAFF. As DNA, the CDR3 is TGTGCCAGCATAGGGACCTGGATGAACACTGAAGCTTTCTTT.

This clonotype came up a few times. The genes are TRBV4-3 and TRBJ1-1; D remains unclear. CDR1 is LGHNA and CDR2 is YSLEER in the germline V gene. This CDR3 has 14 amino acids. V was clipped by 2 bases and J by 3 bases, with 10 bases between them. The CDR3 DNA is TGCGCCAGCAGCCAAAAGTCTGGGGACACTGAAGCTTTCTTT. Encoded protein: CASSQKSGDTEAFF.

This clonotype has more than one count but fewer than ten. The J gene is TRBJ1-1, the V gene TRBV5-1, with TRBD1 identical over 8 bases. Germline CDR1 is SGHRS and CDR2 is YFSETQ. This CDR3 spans 16 amino acids. The V segment lost 2 bases and the J segment 5 bases; nucleotides outside the gene matches: 11. CDR3 DNA: TGCGCCAGCAGCTTAACCTTGACAGGGGAGGGGACTGAAGCTTTCTTT. Its translation: CASSLTLTGEGTEAFF.

V usage is TRBV12-3 or TRBV12-4 and J usage is TRBJ2-5; no clear D. V lost 6 bases and J 5 bases, leaving 10 bases between the germline ends. CDR3 length: 12 residues. The CDR3 here is CASREIGETQYF. The CDR3, as DNA: TGTGCCAGCAGGGAGATTGGGGAGACCCAGTACTTC.

This clonotype showed up just a few times. The chain is built from TRBV5-1 and TRBJ1-6; no reliable D call. The V gene's germline CDR1 is SGHRS and CDR2 YFSETQ. V shed 0 bases and J shed 9 bases, with 13 bases lying between them. This CDR3 is built from 15 residues. The CDR3 sequence: CASSLGQVESSPLHF. CDR3 bases: TGCGCCAGCAGCTTGGGGCAGGTAGAAAGTTCACCCCTCCACTTT.

Many counts were recorded for this clonotype. The chain couples TRBV7-8 to TRBJ2-3; D remains unclear. With 5 bases removed from V and 4 bases from J, the gap between germline ends came to 16 bases. Germline V gene lookup returns CDR1 SGHVS and CDR2 FQNEAQ. The CDR3 runs 15 residues. CDR3 region: CASSPQPPYPDTQYF. CDR3 bases: TGTGCCAGCAGCCCCCAGCCCCCGTACCCAGATACGCAGTATTTT.

The CDR3 DNA is TGTGCCAGCAACCTCTCCGGACTAGCGGGGGGCCGAGGGGGCACAGATACGCAGTATTTT. Protein product: CASNLSGLAGGRGGTDTQYF. The chain recombines TRBV12-3 or TRBV12-4 with TRBJ2-3; 14 positions agree with TRBD2. J was trimmed by 1 base and V by 7 bases; bases with no gene match: 16. The CDR3 has 20 amino acids.

This clonotype was observed a few times. The V call is TRBV9, the J call TRBJ2-7; 7 positions match TRBD2. CDR1 is SGDLS and CDR2 is YYNGEE in the germline V gene. The CDR3 totals 17 residues. V gave up 0 bases and J gave up 5 bases; unmatched junction bases: 14. The CDR3 coding sequence is TGTGCCAGCAGCGTAGGGCCGGGGGGTGGTCGCGCCCACGAGCAGTACTTC. Amino acid sequence: CASSVGPGGGRAHEQYF.

The genes are TRBV5-6 and TRBJ2-1; no clear D gene. Germline V gives CDR1 SGHDT, CDR2 YYEEEE. This CDR3 has 16 amino acids. Trimming removed 1 base at V and 3 bases at J, with 14 bases between. The CDR3 region has the DNA TGTGCCAGCAGCTTGCTACCCGTAGTCGACTACAATGAGCAGTTCTTC. Amino acids: CASSLLPVVDYNEQFF.